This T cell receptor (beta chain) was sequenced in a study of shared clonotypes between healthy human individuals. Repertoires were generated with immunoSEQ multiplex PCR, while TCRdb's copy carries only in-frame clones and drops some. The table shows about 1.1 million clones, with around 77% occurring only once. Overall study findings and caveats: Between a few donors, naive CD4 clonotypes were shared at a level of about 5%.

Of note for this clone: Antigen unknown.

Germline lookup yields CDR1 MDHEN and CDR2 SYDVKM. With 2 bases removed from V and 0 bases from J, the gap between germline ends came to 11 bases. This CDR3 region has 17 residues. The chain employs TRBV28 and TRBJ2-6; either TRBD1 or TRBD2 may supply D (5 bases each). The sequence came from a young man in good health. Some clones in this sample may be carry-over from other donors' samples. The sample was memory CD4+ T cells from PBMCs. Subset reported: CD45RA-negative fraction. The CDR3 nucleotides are TGTGCCAGCAGTTTACCTTGGGGGACCTCTGGGGCCAACGTCCTGACTTTC. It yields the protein CASSLPWGTSGANVLTF.